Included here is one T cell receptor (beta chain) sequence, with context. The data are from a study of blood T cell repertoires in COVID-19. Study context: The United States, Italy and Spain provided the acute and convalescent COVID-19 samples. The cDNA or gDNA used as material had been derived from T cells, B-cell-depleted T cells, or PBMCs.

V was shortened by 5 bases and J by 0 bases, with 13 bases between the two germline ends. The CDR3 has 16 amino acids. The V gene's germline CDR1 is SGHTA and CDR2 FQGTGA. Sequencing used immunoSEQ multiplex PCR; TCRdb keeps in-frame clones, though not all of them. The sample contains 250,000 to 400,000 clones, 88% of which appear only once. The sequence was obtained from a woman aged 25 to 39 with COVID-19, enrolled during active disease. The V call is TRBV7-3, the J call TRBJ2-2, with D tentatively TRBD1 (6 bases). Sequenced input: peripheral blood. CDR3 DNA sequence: TGTGCCAGCAGCCGTCGAGGGACATCGAACACCGGGGAGCTGTTTTTT. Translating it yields CASSRRGTSNTGELFF.